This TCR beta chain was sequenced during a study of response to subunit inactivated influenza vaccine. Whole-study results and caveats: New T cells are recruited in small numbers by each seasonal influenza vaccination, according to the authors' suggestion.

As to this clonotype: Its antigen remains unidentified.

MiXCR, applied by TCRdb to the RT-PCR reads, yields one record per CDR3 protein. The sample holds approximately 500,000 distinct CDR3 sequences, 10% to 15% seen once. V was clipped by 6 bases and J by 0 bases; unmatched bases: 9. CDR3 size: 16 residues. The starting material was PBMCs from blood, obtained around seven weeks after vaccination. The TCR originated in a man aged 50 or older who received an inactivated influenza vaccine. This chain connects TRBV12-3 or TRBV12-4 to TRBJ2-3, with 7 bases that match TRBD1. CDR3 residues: CASSRDRPSSTDTQYF. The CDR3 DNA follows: TGTGCCAGCAGCCGGGACAGACCATCTAGCACAGATACGCAGTATTTT.